These 25 T cell receptor beta chains share one sample of origin, sequenced in a study of T cells in women clearing cervical HPV infection. Sequencing used immunoSEQ multiplex PCR; TCRdb keeps in-frame clones, though not all of them. The sample totals about 24,000 clones. The specimen was blood buffy coat. The receptors were gathered from a woman aged 18 to 75 with a cervical HPV16 infection that either progressed to CIN3+ or cleared (not recorded which).

Comment on this clone: The read is 3 residues too short to cover the CDR3 end, so that end is filled in from the germline J gene. This chain connects TRBV10-2 to TRBJ2-1; no clear D gene. V was cut by 7 bases and J by 4 bases, with 11 bases left in between. The CDR3 has 13 residues. CDR1 is WSHSY and CDR2 is SAAADI in the germline V gene. The CDR3 loop is CASTQATYNEQFF. The sequenced CDR3 bases are TGCGCCAGCACCCAAGCTACGTACAATGAG.

About this clone itself: The CDR3 is cut off 3 residues early in the read; its end comes from the germline J gene. V gene TRBV10-3 combines with J gene TRBJ2-1; TRBD2 is a possible D gene (5 bases). Germline assignment: CDR1 ENHRY and CDR2 SYGVKD. V was pared by 7 bases and J by 0 bases, with 13 bases between. The CDR3 contains 15 residues. The CDR3 loop reads CAITLGESSYNEQFF. Partial CDR3 DNA: TGTGCCATCACCCTCGGGGAAAGCTCCTACAATGAG.

CDR3 residues: CASRRRGANTGELFF. Partial CDR3 DNA: TGTGCCAGTAGGCGTCGGGGGGCGAACACCGGGGAG. This rearrangement joins TRBV19 to TRBJ2-2; 7 bases map to TRBD2. Sequencing ends 3 residues short of the CDR3 end; the germline J gene provides the rest. The V gene end was trimmed by 6 bases and the J gene end by 0 bases; junction bases not matched to a gene: 4. CDR3 length equals 15 residues. Looked up from germline, CDR1 is LNHDA and CDR2 is SQIVND (reference sequence).

Remarks on this clone: The CDR3 extends 3 residues past the end of the read, so its final part is completed from the germline J gene. This chain links TRBV19 with TRBJ1-2; D remains unclear. With 3 bases removed from V and 6 bases from J, the gap between germline ends came to 11 bases. The CDR3 length is 13 residues. Per the germline V gene, CDR1 is LNHDA and CDR2 is SQIVND (reference sequence). The CDR3 here is CASSMHQEDGYTF. The sequenced CDR3 bases are TGTGCCAGTAGTATGCACCAGGAGGATGGC.

Concerning this clone itself: Read coverage stops 3 residues before the CDR3 terminus; the germline J gene supplies the remainder. The rearrangement uses TRBV13 and TRBJ2-3; perhaps TRBD2 as D (6 bases). CDR3 size: 18 residues. V shed 5 bases and J shed 6 bases, with 27 bases lying between them. In germline, CDR1 is PRHDT, CDR2 FYEKMQ (reference sequence). The DNA read from the CDR3 is TGTGCCAGCAGCCCTTCGCGCGGGTCGGGAGCTTATTATGATACG. The encoded protein is CASSPSRGSGAYYDT. The whole CDR3 sequence reads CASSPSRGSGAYYDTQYF.

Concerning this clone: The read halts 3 residues ahead of the CDR3 end, with the missing end drawn from the germline J gene. J is TRBJ1-2 and V is TRBV7-9, with D possibly matching TRBD1 (6 bases). The CDR3 runs 14 residues. Trimming took off 2 bases at V and 6 bases at J, with 13 bases between the two ends. The germline CDR1 and CDR2 sequences are SEHNR and FQNEAQ (reference sequence). CDR3 in amino acids: CASSLPGAWDGYTF. The DNA read from the CDR3 is TGTGCCAGCAGCTTACCAGGGGCTTGGGATGGC.

Concerning this clone: Sequencing ends 3 residues short of the CDR3 end; the germline J gene provides the rest. The J gene is TRBJ1-5, the V gene TRBV19; a possible D gene is TRBD1 (5 bases). The CDR3 sequence is 14 residues long. V was clipped by 5 bases and J by 0 bases, with 8 bases between them. CDR1 is LNHDA and CDR2 is SQIVND in the germline V gene (reference sequence). The chain's CDR3 is CASSRTLSNQPQHF. Incomplete CDR3 DNA: TGTGCCAGTAGTCGGACACTTAGCAATCAGCCC.

The CDR3 sequence: CASSQGYSNQPQYF. The sequenced part of the CDR3 DNA is TGCGCCAGCAGTCAGGGGTATAGCAATCAGCCG. The chain has TRBV10-2 and TRBJ2-3, with a weak D call TRBD1 (6 bases). The read ends 3 residues early relative to the CDR3; the germline J gene fills the gap. CDR1 and CDR2 from the germline V gene are WSHSY and SAAADI. The CDR3 runs 14 residues.

Turning to this clone: The CDR3 extends 3 residues past the end of the read, so its final part is completed from the germline J gene. The chain uses TRBV19 and TRBJ1-4, with D unclear. Germline CDR1 reads LNHDA; CDR2 reads SQIVND (reference sequence). The CDR3 spans 17 residues. CDR3 amino acids: CASAEAPRSSYNSPLFF. The part of the CDR3 DNA that was read is TGTGCCAGTGCGGAGGCCCCACGAAGCTCCTATAATTCACCA. The variable domain in full, completed from reference TRBV19 and TRBJ1-4, reads DGGITQSPKYLFRKEGQNVTLSCEQNLNHDAMYWYRQDPGQGLRLIYYSQIVNDFQKGDIAEGYSVSREKKESFPLTVTSAQKNPTAFYLCASAEAPRSSYNSPLFFGSGTQLSVL.

About this clone itself: The read is 3 residues too short to cover the CDR3 end, so that end is filled in from the germline J gene. V is TRBV5-1 and J is TRBJ2-3; 11 bases line up with TRBD2. This CDR3 has 15 residues. From germline, CDR1 is SGHRS and CDR2 YFSETQ. V lost 4 bases to trimming and J lost 1 base; unmatched junction nucleotides: 2. CDR3 amino acids: CASSAGLAGTDTQYF. The part of the CDR3 DNA that was read is TGCGCCAGCAGCGCGGGACTAGCGGGCACAGATACG.

A remark on this clone: The read ends 3 residues early relative to the CDR3; the germline J gene fills the gap. The rearrangement links TRBV14 to TRBJ2-1; 13 bases fit TRBD2. Germline V lookup: CDR1 SGHDN, CDR2 FVKESK. The CDR3 runs 16 residues. The V gene end was trimmed by 3 bases and the J gene end by 6 bases; junction bases not matched to a gene: 5. The CDR3 is CASSQSLAGGGNEQFF. CDR3 DNA, as far as it was read: TGTGCCAGCAGCCAGTCACTAGCGGGAGGGGGCAATGAG.

Comments on this clone: Sequencing ends 3 residues short of the CDR3 end; the germline J gene provides the rest. V is TRBV20-1 and J is TRBJ1-6; tentative D call: TRBD1 (5 bases). Germline values: CDR1 DFQATT, CDR2 SNEGSKA (reference sequence). V was clipped by 3 bases and J by 7 bases, with 13 bases between them. The CDR3 length is 14 residues. The covered CDR3 bases are TGCAGTGCTAGGGCCAGGGTTAGCAATTCACCC. As protein: CSARARVSNSP. The complete CDR3 protein is CSARARVSNSPLHF.

Note on this clone: Read coverage stops 3 residues before the CDR3 terminus; the germline J gene supplies the remainder. J is TRBJ2-2 and V is TRBV5-1; weak D call: TRBD2 (6 bases). This CDR3 spans 13 amino acids. CDR1 and CDR2 (germline): SGHRS, YFSETQ. V shed 3 bases and J shed 6 bases, with 9 bases lying between them. The sequenced CDR3 bases are TGCGCCAGCAGCTACCGGGACTCCGGGGAG. Protein product: CASSYRDSGE. The full CDR3 protein is CASSYRDSGELFF. Based on the CDR3 plus reference TRBV5-1 and TRBJ2-2, the full variable domain is KAGVTQTPRYLIKTRGQQVTLSCSPISGHRSVSWYQQTPGQGLQFLFEYFSETQRNKGNFPGRFSGRQFSNSRSEMNVSTLELGDSALYLCASSYRDSGELFFGEGSRLTVL.

For this clone: The CDR3 extends 3 residues past the end of the read, so its final part is completed from the germline J gene. This chain links TRBV5-1 with TRBJ2-3; 8 bases line up with TRBD2. The CDR3 totals 16 residues. The V segment lost 4 bases and the J segment 0 bases; nucleotides outside the gene matches: 7. Germline V gives CDR1 SGHRS, CDR2 YFSETQ. The CDR3 protein is CASSRWTSPSTDTQYF. CDR3 DNA, as far as it was read: TGCGCCAGCAGCCGATGGACTAGCCCAAGCACAGATACG.

In the case of this clone: The read gets to within 3 residues of the CDR3 end, and the germline J gene fills in the rest. The V gene is TRBV19, the J gene TRBJ1-4; D gene uncertain. V lost 10 bases and J lost 7, with 16 bases in between. This CDR3 contains 13 residues. Per the germline V gene, CDR1 is LNHDA and CDR2 is SQIVND (reference sequence). CDR3 DNA (partial): TGTGCCACACAGAACTCTGGTTTTGAAAAA. The encoded protein is CATQNSGFEK. From start to end, the CDR3 is CATQNSGFEKLFF.

A word on this clone: The read stops 3 residues short of the end of the CDR3; the missing end is completed from the germline J gene. This chain joins TRBV10-3 and TRBJ1-3; D is possibly TRBD1 (6 bases). CDR1 and CDR2 from the germline V gene are ENHRY and SYGVKD. CDR3 length equals 14 residues. Trimming left V 2 bases short and J 1 base short, with 6 bases between. The CDR3 protein is CAISEGTSGNTIYF. The sequenced CDR3 bases are TGTGCCATCAGTGAGGGGACATCTGGAAACACC.

As concerns this clone: The read falls 3 residues short of the CDR3 end, and the missing part is taken from the germline J gene. V is TRBV6-2 or TRBV6-3 and J is TRBJ2-7; TRBD1 matches at 7 bases. The CDR3 covers 17 residues. Germline assignment: CDR1 MNHEY and CDR2 SVGEGT. Losses at the gene ends were 3 bases for V and 3 bases for J; bases not matched to a gene: 14. CDR3 amino acids: CASSYFPGTDTYYEQYF. Partial CDR3 DNA: TGTGCCAGCAGTTATTTCCCCGGGACAGACACCTACTACGAG.

Remarks on this clone: The read ends 3 residues early relative to the CDR3; the germline J gene fills the gap. This chain uses TRBV19 with TRBJ1-3, with a weak D call TRBD1 (5 bases). The germline CDR1 and CDR2 sequences are LNHDA and SQIVND (reference sequence). Trimming shortened V by 8 bases and J by 0 bases, and 14 bases separated the two germline ends. CDR3 length equals 15 residues. The part of the CDR3 DNA that was read is TGTGCCAGTCCCCTGGGGGGGATCTCTGGAAACACC. Protein sequence: CASPLGGISGNT. The CDR3, in full, reads CASPLGGISGNTIYF.

Details on this clone: The CDR3 end falls 3 residues outside the read, so it is completed with the germline J gene. V and J are TRBV10-1 and TRBJ2-5; 9 bases align to TRBD1. V shed 7 bases, J shed 3 bases, and the junction held 6 bases outside the gene matches. CDR1 WNHNN and CDR2 SYGVQD come from the germline V gene (reference sequence). CDR3 size: 14 residues. The covered CDR3 bases are TGCGCCAGCACTAAGACAGGGGGGAAAGAGACC. Translated: CASTKTGGKET. The CDR3 in full is CASTKTGGKETQYF.

Concerning this clone itself: The read falls 3 residues short of the CDR3 end, and the missing part is taken from the germline J gene. The chain combines TRBV6-1 with TRBJ1-1; D unresolved. V lost 3 bases, J lost 0 bases, and 11 bases lay in between. Germline-derived CDR1 and CDR2 are MNHNS and SASEGT. The CDR3 totals 15 residues. The CDR3 bases that were read are TGTGCCAGCAGTGATGCGGGAAGCATGAACACTGAA. Protein: CASSDAGSMNTE. The CDR3 in its entirety is CASSDAGSMNTEAFF.

On this clone itself: Read data end 3 residues before the CDR3 end; the end is taken from the germline J gene. V and J are TRBV7-3 and TRBJ2-5; 9 bases are a match to TRBD2. Germline values: CDR1 SGHTA, CDR2 FQGTGA. The CDR3 is 17 residues long. CDR3 bases read: TGTGCCAGCAGCCTGAATGGGGGCGGGAGGGGAACAGATACC. Protein product: CASSLNGGGRGTDT. The complete CDR3 reads CASSLNGGGRGTDTQYF.

Regarding this clone: The read gets to within 3 residues of the CDR3 end, and the germline J gene fills in the rest. This chain connects TRBV20-1 to TRBJ2-3; 10 nucleotides match TRBD2. V shed 1 base, J shed 3 bases, and the junction held 13 bases outside the gene matches. The CDR3 is made up of 18 amino acids. The germline CDR1 and CDR2 sequences are DFQATT and SNEGSKA (reference sequence). The covered CDR3 bases are TGCAGTGCTAGAGCGTGGATTAGCGGGAGGTGGGGTACAGATACG. It specifies CSARAWISGRWGTDT. The whole CDR3 is CSARAWISGRWGTDTQYF.

On this clone: Read data end 3 residues before the CDR3 end; the end is taken from the germline J gene. This chain connects TRBV5-1 to TRBJ2-2; D is unclear. Trimming left V 1 base short and J 1 base short, with 8 bases between. Germline values: CDR1 SGHRS, CDR2 YFSETQ. The CDR3 is made up of 15 amino acids. The chain's CDR3 is CASSLNNLNTGELFF. The sequenced CDR3 bases are TGCGCCAGCAGCTTGAACAACCTGAACACCGGGGAG.

The CDR3 region is CASSSTGGTETQYF. The sequenced CDR3 bases are TGTGCCAGCAGCTCAACAGGGGGCACGGAGACC. The V and J genes are TRBV5-4 and TRBJ2-5, with TRBD1 matching over 9 bases. Read sequence stops 3 residues before the CDR3 end, and the germline J gene provides the missing end. The CDR3 loop spans 14 amino acids. V dropped 3 bases and J dropped 5; count of bases not matched to a gene: 5. Germline-derived CDR1 and CDR2 are SGHNT and YYREEE (reference sequence).

Details on this clone: The missing CDR3 end, 3 residues past where the read stops, is filled in from the germline J gene. The gene calls are TRBV7-9 and TRBJ2-1; 8 positions agree with TRBD1. CDR1 is SEHNR and CDR2 is FQNEAQ in the germline V gene (reference sequence). The J segment lost 4 bases and the V segment lost 5 bases, leaving 7 bases of the junction unmatched. The CDR3 has 15 amino acids. CDR3 sequence: CASSKDRAGYNEQFF. The CDR3 DNA, read in part, is TGTGCCAGCAGCAAGGACAGGGCGGGATACAATGAG.